Below, one T cell receptor beta chain is given with its context. The sample originates from a study of blood T cell repertoires in COVID-19. Study in general: Sites across the United States, Italy and Spain contributed samples from acute and convalescent COVID-19. Sources were T cells, B-cell-depleted T cells, or PBMCs; the material itself was cDNA or gDNA.

Libraries were prepared by immunoSEQ multiplex PCR; TCRdb keeps only in-frame clonotypes and omits some of them. The sample contains 150,000 to 200,000 clones, about 85% of which appear only once. Seattle patient enrollment occurred during active infection, with longitudinal follow-up thereafter. Trimming stripped 1 base from V and 0 bases from J, with 18 bases between. The CDR3 contains 18 residues. Per germline, CDR1 LGHDT and CDR2 YNNKEL (reference sequence). The chain couples TRBV3-1 (or the pseudogene TRBV3-2) to TRBJ1-2; no firm D call. This TCR came from a woman between 65 and 79 years old with COVID-19, enrolled during active disease. The sequenced sample consisted of peripheral blood. CDR3 residues: CASSQAETITRANYGYTF. CDR3 nucleotides: TGTGCCAGCAGCCAAGCTGAGACAATAACCAGAGCTAACTATGGCTACACCTTC.